This TCR beta chain stems from a study of CD8 T cells in ankylosing spondylitis. General observations from the study: Roughly eight highly homologous variants formed a TCR beta motif that appeared characteristic of ankylosing spondylitis blood.

Making the TCR beta libraries involved quantitative 5'-RACE with molecular barcodes. TCRdb re-called the 5' RACE reads through MiXCR, storing one row per CDR3 protein. The sample includes about 800,000 distinct CDR3 sequences, approximately 12% seen only once; the top ten take 0.51%. Germline CDR1 is SGHRS and CDR2 is YFSETQ. The CDR3 sequence is 18 residues long. With 5 bases clipped from V and 1 base from J, the junction kept 13 bases outside the gene matches. This clonotype occurred a few times. The antigen is unknown. Sample: blood, either unsorted or a sorted T cell fraction (not recorded which). The chain employs TRBV5-1 and TRBJ2-3, with TRBD2 matching 10 bases. The clonotype comes from a male donor with ankylosing spondylitis. CDR3 sequence (DNA): TGCGCCAGCAGAGGGATAGCGGGAGGATTTAAGGGCACAGATACGCAGTATTTT. It translates to CASRGIAGGFKGTDTQYF. Based on the CDR3 plus reference TRBV5-1 and TRBJ2-3, the full variable domain is KAGVTQTPRYLIKTRGQQVTLSCSPISGHRSVSWYQQTPGQGLQFLFEYFSETQRNKGNFPGRFSGRQFSNSRSEMNVSTLELGDSALYLCASRGIAGGFKGTDTQYFGPGTRLTVL.